The 18 T cell receptor beta chains below were found in one sample sequenced in a study of CD8+CD57+ T cells in acquired aplastic anemia. Genomic DNA constituted the template upon which TCR beta VDJ and CDR3 profiling was performed. TCRdb re-derived calls from the reads in MiXCR, one entry per CDR3 protein. This table has about 470,000 distinct CDR3 sequences, around 30% appearing once. Selection for sequencing was limited to patients who had shown CD8+CD57+ cell expansion by flow cytometry. What was sequenced was sorted CD4+, CD8+, or CD8+CD57+ T cells (not recorded which) from PBMCs. Every receptor here comes from a human donor with aplastic anemia.

This clonotype occurred many times. This chain uses TRBV2 with TRBJ1-2; weak D call: TRBD1 (6 bases). V was cut by 4 bases and J by 3 bases, with 15 bases left in between. Germline V gene sequence: CDR1 SNHLY, CDR2 FYNNEI. The CDR3 is 15 residues long. The CDR3 loop reads CASSAEGGEYYGYTF. As DNA, the CDR3 is TGTGCCAGCAGTGCGGAAGGGGGAGAATACTATGGCTACACCTTC.

Concerning this clonotype itself: A single base separates this from a much larger clone, so it may be a read error. The chain recombines TRBV20-1 with TRBJ1-2; D possibly corresponds to TRBD1 (5 bases). Germline CDR1 and CDR2: DFQATT and SNEGSKA (reference sequence). This CDR3 has 12 amino acids. CDR3 sequence (DNA): TGCAGTGCTAGTAGGGGCGCGTATGACTACACCTTC. It codes for CSASRGAYDYTF.

This clonotype was seen many times. J is TRBJ1-2 and V is TRBV2; D possibly corresponds to TRBD1 (5 bases). The CDR3 covers 14 residues. Germline loops: CDR1 SNHLY, CDR2 FYNNEI. The germline V and J ends were trimmed by 1 base and 3 bases, with 9 bases remaining between them. As DNA, the CDR3 is TGTGCCAGCAGTGAAGACCGGGGGGACTATGGCTACACCTTC. Translated: CASSEDRGDYGYTF.

This clonotype appeared a few times. This rearrangement joins TRBV29-1 to TRBJ1-5; perhaps TRBD1 as D (6 bases). This CDR3 has 15 amino acids. Trimming took 7 bases from V and 1 from J, leaving 17 bases between them. CDR1 SQVTM and CDR2 ANQGSEA come from the germline V gene. CDR3 region: CSAEGGFPSNQPQHF. The CDR3 DNA reads as TGCAGCGCCGAGGGGGGATTCCCGAGCAATCAGCCCCAGCATTTT.

As to this clonotype: This may arise from a read error, as a much more abundant clone is one base away. This chain joins TRBV7-2 and TRBJ1-1; D is ambiguous. The CDR3 contains 13 residues. Germline V CDR1 and CDR2: SGHTA, FQGNSA. DNA of the CDR3: TGTGCCGGCAGCGTGACGTTGGAGGCTGAAGCTTTCTTT. Amino acid sequence: CAGSVTLEAEAFF.

J is TRBJ1-1 and V is TRBV6-5, with a possible D match to TRBD1 (5 bases). CDR1 is MNHEY and CDR2 is SVGAGI in the germline V gene. The CDR3 has 11 amino acids. V lost 2 bases to trimming and J lost 7 bases, with 5 bases between them. CDR3 DNA sequence: TGTGCCAGCAGTTACGGGGGTGAAGCTTTCTTT. It codes for CASSYGGEAFF.

The chain joins TRBV20-1 to TRBJ2-3; D not resolved. The CDR3 totals 13 residues. Germline V gene sequence: CDR1 DFQATT, CDR2 SNEGSKA (reference sequence). V was shortened by 2 bases and J by 2 bases, with 8 bases between the two germline ends. CDR3: CSARSPLTDTQYF. DNA of the CDR3: TGCAGTGCTAGATCCCCTCTCACAGATACGCAGTATTTT.

A word on this clonotype: The junction departs from the called germline gene at one end, perhaps through a read error. V gene TRBV12-5 combines with J gene TRBJ2-5, with D possibly TRBD2 on 6 matching bases. Germline CDR1 and CDR2: LGHNT and FRNRAP. This CDR3 region has 12 residues. The CDR3 DNA sequence: TGTGCTAGTGGTTTGATGTCGGGACTGAATGTCTTC. Translation gives CASGLMSGLNVF.

In this sample, this clonotype turned up many times. The chain has TRBV15 and TRBJ1-2, with 9 bases lining up with TRBD1. The CDR3 has 15 residues. Germline V lookup: CDR1 LNHNV, CDR2 YYDKDF (reference sequence). The V gene end was trimmed by 1 base and the J gene end by 4 bases; junction bases not matched to a gene: 4. The CDR3 sequence: CATSRGTGVVYGYTF. CDR3 nucleotides: TGTGCCACCAGCAGAGGGACAGGGGTGGTCTATGGCTACACCTTC.

This chain connects TRBV20-1 to TRBJ2-1; TRBD2 matches at 8 bases. The CDR3 covers 16 residues. The germline V gene encodes CDR1 DFQATT and CDR2 SNEGSKA (reference sequence). The junction had 9 bases not matched to a gene; V was cut back by 3 bases and J by 2 bases. CDR3 in DNA: TGCAGTGCTAGTAGCGGGAAGCGAAGTACCTACAATGAGCAGTTCTTC. Its protein product is CSASSGKRSTYNEQFF.

The sample holds a few counts of this clonotype. The gene calls are TRBV2 and TRBJ2-5, with no clear D. Trimming pared 2 bases from V and 5 bases from J, leaving 9 bases between. CDR1 SNHLY and CDR2 FYNNEI come from the germline V gene. The CDR3 is made up of 13 amino acids. The CDR3 nucleotides read TGTGCCAGCAGTGAAAGCCCCGGGGAGACCCAGTACTTC. It specifies CASSESPGETQYF.

CDR3 region: CASRATDSSNQPQHF. The CDR3 DNA reads as TGTGCCAGCAGAGCCACTGACAGTAGCAATCAGCCCCAGCATTTT. The V call is TRBV10-3, the J call TRBJ1-5, with D maybe TRBD1 (5 bases). This CDR3 region has 15 residues. The V gene's germline CDR1 is ENHRY and CDR2 SYGVKD. Deletions cut 10 bases from V and 0 bases from J, with 16 bases between.

The rearrangement uses TRBV6-1 and TRBJ2-1, with D unresolved. Trimming left V 6 bases short and J 8 bases short, with 26 bases between. CDR1 is MNHNS, CDR2 SASEGT, per germline. This CDR3 contains 17 residues. The CDR3 coding sequence is TGTGCCAGCAGCCTAAAACTGGTTCTCCACGACCAGGATGAGCAGTTCTTC. Translation: CASSLKLVLHDQDEQFF.

The chain is built from TRBV25-1 and TRBJ1-6, with TRBD1 as a possible D gene (6 bases). The CDR3 length is 16 residues. V was trimmed by 6 bases and J by 6 bases, leaving 18 bases between them. Germline CDR1 and CDR2: MGHDK and SYGVNS. CDR3 coding DNA: TGTGCCAGCAGCCGGACTCGGGGAGGGGGTAATTCACCCCTCCACTTT. Protein: CASSRTRGGGNSPLHF.

Comment on this clonotype: This may arise from a read error, as a much more abundant clone is one base away. The V gene is TRBV19, the J gene TRBJ2-5; unclear D gene. CDR1 LNHDA and CDR2 SQIVND come from the germline V gene (reference sequence). This CDR3 is built from 14 residues. CDR3 bases: TGTGCCAGTAGTATATCGACACTTCAAGAGACCCGGTACTTC. Its translation: CASSISTLQETRYF.

This chain connects TRBV7-9 to TRBJ1-4, with 9 bases identical to TRBD1. V lost 7 bases and J lost 7; bases outside the gene matches: 10. CDR3 length equals 15 residues. Germline values: CDR1 SEHNR, CDR2 FQNEAQ (reference sequence). CDR3 DNA: TGTGCCAGCACTTCCTCAGGGACAGGGAGTGAAAAACTGTTTTTT. It is translated as CASTSSGTGSEKLFF.

The gene calls are TRBV25-1 and TRBJ2-5, with 9 nucleotides matching TRBD2. This CDR3 contains 18 residues. V lost 6 bases, J lost 1 base, and 15 bases stayed unmatched. Germline CDR1 is MGHDK and CDR2 is SYGVNS. The CDR3 DNA reads TGTGCCAGCAGCTTGGAGCCTAGCGGGGTTCCAGTCCAAGAGACCCAGTACTTC. This encodes CASSLEPSGVPVQETQYF.

Remarks on this clonotype: Just one base apart from a much larger clone, this may be a read error. The DNA for the CDR3 is TGCAGTGCGGAACCCACTTTCGACACTGAAGCTTCCTTT. Its protein is CSAEPTFDTEASF. V is TRBV20-1 and J is TRBJ1-1; unclear D gene. The CDR3 covers 13 residues. Germline CDR1 reads DFQATT; CDR2 reads SNEGSKA (reference sequence).